The 3 T cell receptor beta chains below come from one sample, sequenced in a study of blood T cell repertoires in COVID-19. Data came from immunoSEQ multiplex PCR; TCRdb stores just in-frame clones and leaves some out. The sample consists of hundreds of thousands of clones, under 95% of them appearing once. The specimen sequenced was peripheral blood. The source is a woman younger than 30 who had recovered from COVID-19.

The V call is TRBV10-3, the J call TRBJ1-2; the D is unclear. The CDR3 is 11 residues long. Germline CDR1 ENHRY, CDR2 SYGVKD. V lost 4 bases and J lost 4, with 4 bases in between. The CDR3 DNA sequence: TGTGCCATCAGTGGCAGCTATGGCTACACCTTC. Protein product: CAISGSYGYTF.

J is TRBJ1-1 and V is TRBV9, with D perhaps TRBD1 (6 bases). CDR3 length equals 14 residues. V dropped 0 bases and J dropped 4 bases, with 10 bases sitting between them. Germline V CDR1 and CDR2: SGDLS, YYNGEE. Here the CDR3 DNA reads TGTGCCAGCAGCGTAGCACAGGGAGCCACTGAAGCTTTCTTT. The encoded protein is CASSVAQGATEAFF.

V is TRBV18 and J is TRBJ1-1; TRBD1 agrees at 8 bases. J was trimmed by 3 bases and V by 3 bases; bases with no gene match: 6. Per the germline V gene, CDR1 is KGHSH and CDR2 is LQKENI. The CDR3 contains 15 residues. This chain's CDR3 is CASSPRGQSDTEAFF. The CDR3 bases are TGTGCCAGCTCACCCAGGGGGCAAAGTGACACTGAAGCTTTCTTT. Full variable domain (outside the CDR3, taken from reference TRBV18 and TRBJ1-1): NAGVMQNPRHLVRRRGQEARLRCSPMKGHSHVYWYRQLPEEGLKFMVYLQKENIIDESGMPKERFSAEFPKEGPSILRIQQVVRGDSAAYFCASSPRGQSDTEAFFGQGTRLTVV.